This T cell receptor beta chain was recorded in a study of vaccination and CD4 T cells after COVID-19. As for the study in general: Two doses of either BNT162b2 or mRNA-1273 vaccine went to participants. Post-COVID draws followed diagnosis by a median around 100 days (range 35 to 161). Study results and caveats: Median SARS-CoV-2-reactive clonotype numbers went from about 20 to 38; this increase was not significant.

As to this clonotype: The antigen remains undetermined.

The Oncomine TCR Beta short-read assay was applied to DNA of cultured CD4+ T cells. TCRdb passed the PCR reads through MiXCR, listing each CDR3 protein once. This repertoire shows over 2,000 distinct CDR3 sequences, 36% found once; its top ten account for approximately 78%. The treatment denotes: approximately 11-day PBMC culture with coronavirus spike peptide pools or control peptides (ViraFEST assay). CD4+ T cells that came from the unexposed donor were collected before the COVID-19 pandemic (2011-2018). ViraFEST stimulated the growth of antigen-specific T cells using peptide pools and subsequently profiled their TCRs by sequencing. The sample taken for sequencing was CD4+ T cells from blood, cultured in vitro. This receptor was identified in a human donor in good health.

CDR3 amino acids: CASSQGGGLYEQYF. DNA of the CDR3: TGTGCCAGCAGCCAGGGCGGGGGTCTCTACGAGCAGTACTTC. The genes are TRBV7-8 and TRBJ2-7, with 7 positions matching TRBD2. The V gene end was trimmed by 5 bases and the J gene end by 3 bases; junction bases not matched to a gene: 7. The CDR3 loop spans 14 amino acids. Germline values: CDR1 SGHVS, CDR2 FQNEAQ.